The next 11 T cell receptor beta chains were all read from a single sample in a study of cytomegalovirus exposure and HLA in healthy donors. The PCR used 60 Vbeta and 13 Jbeta primers. TCRdb's table, derived via immunoSEQ multiplex PCR, lists solely in-frame clones and lacks some. Of some 200,000 clones listed, 80% to 90% were seen once; the top ten hold 1%. Input material: PBMCs. The receptors were sampled from a woman aged 18-35 years in good health and CMV-seronegative.

The V and J genes are TRBV15 and TRBJ2-3, with 13 nucleotides matching TRBD2. Germline loops: CDR1 LNHNV, CDR2 YYDKDF (reference sequence). Unmatched junction bases numbered 4, after V lost 4 bases and J lost 6 bases. This CDR3 comprises 15 residues. CDR3 sequence reads: CATSILAGGPDTQYF. In DNA form, the CDR3 reads TGTGCCACCAGCATACTAGCGGGGGGGCCCGATACGCAGTATTTT. The full variable domain, its missing parts supplied by reference TRBV15 and TRBJ2-3, is DAMVIQNPRYQVTQFGKPVTLSCSQTLNHNVMYWYQQKSSQAPKLLFHYYDKDFNNEADTPDNFQSRRPNTSFCFLDIRSPGLGDTAMYLCATSILAGGPDTQYFGPGTRLTVL.

The chain links TRBV11-2 to TRBJ2-1; TRBD1 matches 7 bases. Trimming at V came to 6 bases and at J to 6 bases, leaving 2 bases not matched to a gene. In germline, CDR1 is SGHAT, CDR2 FQNNGV. CDR3 length equals 12 residues. The CDR3 spells CASSRQGNEQFF. The CDR3 DNA reads as TGTGCCAGCAGTCGACAGGGCAATGAGCAGTTCTTC.

This clone was picked up one time. The chain couples TRBV6-1 to TRBJ1-2; TRBD1 matches 10 bases. There are 15 residues in the CDR3. Trimming removed 3 bases from V and 6 bases from J; junction bases left unmatched: 7. Germline values: CDR1 MNHNS, CDR2 SASEGT. CDR3 DNA: TGTGCCAGCAGTGACCGGGACAGGGGATCAAATGGCTACACCTTC. It yields the protein CASSDRDRGSNGYTF.

In its sample, this clone was seen once. The chain recombines TRBV19 with TRBJ2-7, with a weak D call TRBD1 (6 bases). The germline V gene has CDR1 LNHDA and CDR2 SQIVND (reference sequence). Deletions cut 2 bases from V and 7 bases from J, with 12 bases between. The CDR3 has 13 amino acids. The CDR3 loop is CASSISTGLEQYF. The CDR3 DNA reads as TGTGCCAGTAGTATATCTACAGGGCTAGAGCAGTACTTC.

This chain joins TRBV7-9 and TRBJ2-3, with TRBD2 as a possible D gene (5 bases). This CDR3 is 14 amino acids long. V was trimmed by 8 bases and J by 4 bases, leaving 16 bases between them. CDR1 and CDR2 from the germline V gene are SEHNR and FQNEAQ (reference sequence). CDR3 nucleotide sequence: TGTGCCAGCTCCTCCGGGGTTTCCTCAGATACGCAGTATTTT. Protein sequence: CASSSGVSSDTQYF.

The chain has TRBV7-9 and TRBJ2-3; 7 nucleotides match TRBD2. Germline V lookup: CDR1 SEHNR, CDR2 FQNEAQ (reference sequence). V lost 2 bases to trimming and J lost 3 bases; unmatched junction nucleotides: 8. CDR3 size: 16 residues. CDR3 in DNA: TGTGCCAGCAGCTTAAGTGGCGGGAGACTGACAGATACGCAGTATTTT. It specifies CASSLSGGRLTDTQYF.

The rearrangement links TRBV19 to TRBJ2-4; D may be TRBD2 (6 bases). Germline loops: CDR1 LNHDA, CDR2 SQIVND (reference sequence). There are 15 residues in the CDR3. Trimming cost V 3 bases and J 6 bases, with 15 bases left between them. As DNA, the CDR3 is TGTGCCAGTAGTATCAGAGGAGGGCCGGGAAACATTCAGTACTTC. Its protein is CASSIRGGPGNIQYF.

The chain joins TRBV10-1 to TRBJ2-4; tentatively, D is TRBD2 (6 bases). This CDR3 spans 16 amino acids. Trimming pared 0 bases from V and 3 bases from J, leaving 12 bases between. The germline V gene encodes CDR1 WNHNN and CDR2 SYGVQD (reference sequence). CDR3 loop: CASSESEGSVKNIQYF. CDR3 coding DNA: TGCGCCAGCAGTGAGTCGGAGGGGTCGGTCAAAAACATTCAGTACTTC.

The rearrangement joins TRBV18 to TRBJ2-2, with TRBD2 as a possible D gene (6 bases). V was clipped by 3 bases and J by 2 bases, with 13 bases between them. The CDR3 runs 16 residues. Per germline, CDR1 KGHSH and CDR2 LQKENI. The CDR3 loop reads CASSPINGRNTGELFF. CDR3 nucleotide sequence: TGTGCCAGCTCACCGATTAACGGGAGAAACACCGGGGAGCTGTTTTTT.

The chain is built from TRBV7-2 and TRBJ2-7; 8 nucleotides match TRBD2. After removal of 7 bases from V and 5 bases from J, the junction contained 13 bases not matched to a gene. Germline values: CDR1 SGHTA, CDR2 FQGNSA. The CDR3 sequence is 15 residues long. The CDR3 DNA follows: TGTGCCAGCACCCCTTCACCGGGAGGGCCCCACGAGCAGTACTTC. Translation gives CASTPSPGGPHEQYF. The variable domain in full, with the rest retrieved from reference TRBV7-2 and TRBJ2-7, is GAGVSQSPSNKVTEKGKDVELRCDPISGHTALYWYRQSLGQGLEFLIYFQGNSAPDKSGLPSDRFSAERTGGSVSTLTIQRTQQEDSAVYLCASTPSPGGPHEQYFGPGTRLTVT.

The chain carries TRBV10-1 and TRBJ2-2; D call uncertain. Trimming removed 3 bases from V and 2 bases from J, with 13 bases in between. This CDR3 comprises 16 residues. Germline values: CDR1 WNHNN, CDR2 SYGVQD (reference sequence). Written as DNA, the CDR3 is TGCGCCAGCAGTGACGTAGTGGTAGCCAACACCGGGGAGCTGTTTTTT. It encodes CASSDVVVANTGELFF.